The 22 T cell receptor beta chains below come from one sample, sequenced in a study of blood T cells in healthy people across ages. The second PCR ran roughly 7 to 12 cycles with a sample-barcoded 5' primer and J-beta primers. TCRdb processed the 5' RACE reads anew with MiXCR; each CDR3 protein has one entry. This sample has 710,000 or so distinct CDR3 sequences; 22% occur once, and the top ten carry less than 25%. Specimen: blood. The receptors derive from a man in his sixties or seventies in good health.

The rearrangement uses TRBV21-1 and TRBJ2-1; TRBD2 reflects the table's D call only, with no check against the DNA. TRBV21-1 is classified as a pseudogene. This CDR3 comprises 17 residues. The CDR3 nucleotides are TGTGCCAGCAGCATTTGGGTAGCGGGATCCCCCTACAATGAGCAGTTCTTC. Protein product: CASSIWVAGSPYNEQFF.

This clonotype was seen many times. The chain joins TRBV5-1 to TRBJ2-5; D not certain. Trimming pared 3 bases from V and 5 bases from J, leaving 5 bases between. This CDR3 spans 11 amino acids. Germline assignment: CDR1 SGHRS and CDR2 YFSETQ. CDR3 in amino acids: CASSSHETQYF. CDR3 sequence (DNA): TGCGCCAGCAGCTCCCACGAGACCCAGTACTTC.

The chain carries TRBV29-1 and TRBJ2-3; TRBD2 aligns across 10 bases. The CDR3 is 14 amino acids. The germline gives CDR1 SQVTM, CDR2 ANQGSEA. J was trimmed by 7 bases and V by 7 bases; bases with no gene match: 11. The CDR3 coding sequence is TGCAGCGCCTCGAATCTAGCGGGAGTGCATACGCAGTATTTT. Amino acids: CSASNLAGVHTQYF.

The chain uses TRBV20-1 and TRBJ2-1, with D maybe TRBD1 (5 bases). V lost 3 bases to trimming and J lost 5 bases, with 14 bases between them. The CDR3 is 14 amino acids. Germline-derived CDR1 and CDR2 are DFQATT and SNEGSKA (reference sequence). CDR3 DNA: TGCAGTGCTAGGCGTCGACAGTCAAACAATGAGCAGTTCTTC. This codes for CSARRRQSNNEQFF.

There are a few counts of this clonotype. This rearrangement joins TRBV7-2 to TRBJ2-6; D is unresolved. Trimming removed 1 base at V and 4 bases at J, with 8 bases between. The CDR3 covers 15 residues. Germline V gene data show CDR1 as SGHTA and CDR2 as FQGNSA. CDR3 in DNA: TGTGCCAGCAGCTTAGGGGTGGAAGGGGCCAACGTCCTGACTTTC. Protein product: CASSLGVEGANVLTF.

This chain links TRBV18 with TRBJ1-6; 7 nucleotides align to TRBD1. Looked up from germline, CDR1 is KGHSH and CDR2 is LQKENI. CDR3 length: 17 residues. Trimming took 2 bases from V and 7 from J; bases not matched to a gene: 11. As DNA, the CDR3 is TGTGCCAGCTCACCATTTCAGAGGACAGGAGGAAATTCACCCCTCCACTTT. Protein product: CASSPFQRTGGNSPLHF.

The chain employs TRBV20-1 and TRBJ1-4; D is unresolved. The CDR3 runs 15 residues. Germline loops: CDR1 DFQATT, CDR2 SNEGSKA (reference sequence). V lost 0 bases to trimming and J lost 6 bases, with 14 bases between them. For the CDR3, the DNA is TGCAGTGCTAGAGATATTCGAGGGAGGGATGAAAAACTGTTTTTT. Translation: CSARDIRGRDEKLFF.

This clonotype occurred a few times. This chain connects TRBV18 to TRBJ2-6; no definite D call. Trimming shortened V by 0 bases and J by 4 bases, and 4 bases separated the two germline ends. This CDR3 has 14 amino acids. Germline CDR1 reads KGHSH; CDR2 reads LQKENI. CDR3 in DNA: TGTGCCAGCTCACCACCGGTCGGGGCCAACGTCCTGACTTTC. This codes for CASSPPVGANVLTF.

On this clonotype: A much larger clone differs from this one at a single base, so this may be a read error. The chain recombines TRBV4-2 with TRBJ2-5, with D perhaps TRBD1 or TRBD2 (5 bases each). Germline V gene data show CDR1 as LGHNA and CDR2 as YNFKEQ. This CDR3 contains 13 residues. CDR3 nucleotides: TGTGCCAGCAGCCGGGACGTCCGATACGAGCAGTGCTTC. This sequence encodes CASSRDVRYEQCF.

Comment on this clonotype: A read error is possible here, since a much larger clone lies one base away. The chain links TRBV7-2 to TRBJ2-3; TRBD2 aligns across 9 bases. Germline loops: CDR1 SGHTA, CDR2 FQGNSA. The CDR3 spans 13 residues. The junction had 7 bases not matched to a gene; V was cut back by 5 bases and J by 10 bases. CDR3 amino acids: CASSAYSGSPQYF. CDR3 DNA sequence: TGTGCCAGCAGCGCATATAGCGGGAGTCCGCAGTATTTT.

This clonotype turned up a few times. This chain connects TRBV28 to TRBJ1-5; 11 bases align to TRBD1. Germline values: CDR1 MDHEN, CDR2 SYDVKM. J gave up 6 bases and V 6 bases, and 7 bases lay outside the gene matches. There are 15 residues in the CDR3. This chain's CDR3 is CASSPDRGRAQPQHF. The CDR3, as DNA: TGTGCCAGCAGCCCGGACAGGGGGCGCGCTCAGCCCCAGCATTTT.

The chain has TRBV28 and TRBJ2-3; tentatively, D is TRBD1 (6 bases). Trimming stripped 11 bases from V and 5 bases from J, with 23 bases between. This CDR3 is 15 amino acids long. Germline V lookup: CDR1 MDHEN, CDR2 SYDVKM. The CDR3 bases are TGTGCCGGCTTATCCTCAGGGGTCGGATTAGATACGCAGTATTTT. Translating it yields CAGLSSGVGLDTQYF.

This clonotype was seen once. This chain uses TRBV20-1 with TRBJ2-5; perhaps TRBD1 as D (5 bases). The germline gives CDR1 DFQATT, CDR2 SNEGSKA (reference sequence). V was trimmed by 0 bases and J by 5 bases, leaving 16 bases between them. The CDR3 runs to 15 residues. Here the CDR3 reads CSARDGAGRPETQYF. CDR3 bases: TGCAGTGCTAGAGATGGGGCAGGGCGTCCGGAGACCCAGTACTTC.

At least ten counts were recorded for this clonotype. CDR3 residues: CASSLTSGRVNEQFF. The CDR3 DNA sequence: TGTGCCAGCAGCTTGACTAGCGGGAGGGTCAATGAGCAGTTCTTC. V and J are TRBV7-2 and TRBJ2-1; 14 nucleotides line up with TRBD2. CDR3 length equals 15 residues. The V gene end was trimmed by 3 bases and the J gene end by 6 bases; junction bases not matched to a gene: 1. CDR1 is SGHTA and CDR2 is FQGNSA in the germline V gene.

This sequence joins TRBV27 and TRBJ1-6; 10 bases agree with TRBD1. J gave up 10 bases and V 3 bases, and 15 bases lay outside the gene matches. In germline, CDR1 is MNHEY, CDR2 SMNVEV (reference sequence). The CDR3 is 18 amino acids. CDR3 loop: CASSFLGTGDSSGSPLHF. CDR3 nucleotide sequence: TGTGCCAGCAGTTTCCTCGGGACAGGGGATTCCTCGGGCTCACCCCTCCACTTT.

The chain recombines TRBV5-1 with TRBJ1-6, with 8 nucleotides matching TRBD1. The CDR3 covers 16 residues. Germline loops: CDR1 SGHRS, CDR2 YFSETQ. V gave up 0 bases and J gave up 5 bases; unmatched junction bases: 4. As DNA, the CDR3 is TGCGCCAGCAGCTTGGGGGCAGGGGGCCATAATTCACCCCTCCACTTT. The encoded protein is CASSLGAGGHNSPLHF.

This clonotype was observed a handful of times. The chain joins TRBV4-1 to TRBJ2-5; TRBD1 aligns across 8 bases. The J call may be wrong; the DNA end is better matched by TRBJ2-1. The CDR3 totals 15 residues. Germline values: CDR1 MGHRA, CDR2 YSYEKL. The CDR3: CASSQPWTGLDEQFF. The CDR3 DNA reads TGCGCCAGCAGCCAACCGTGGACAGGGTTGGATGAGCAGTTCTTC.

This clonotype appeared a few times. This chain uses TRBV5-5 with TRBJ2-1; TRBD2 agrees at 9 bases. The assigned J gene may be wrong: the sequence end matches TRBJ2-7 better. The CDR3 spans 15 residues. Looked up from germline, CDR1 is SGHKS and CDR2 is YYEKEE (reference sequence). The CDR3 loop reads CASSSGLAKGYEQYF. Written as DNA, the CDR3 is TGTGCCAGCAGCTCCGGACTAGCGAAGGGTTACGAGCAGTACTTC.

The CDR3 reads CASSRHWDTEAFF. The CDR3 DNA sequence: TGTGCCAGCAGCCGCCATTGGGACACTGAAGCTTTCTTT. The rearrangement joins TRBV14 to TRBJ1-1; D uncertain. Trimming left V 4 bases short and J 3 bases short, with 9 bases between. CDR3 size: 13 residues. CDR1 is SGHDN and CDR2 is FVKESK in the germline V gene.

This clonotype was seen ten or more times. The chain joins TRBV20-1 to TRBJ1-4; no firm D call. The CDR3 has 14 amino acids. The V and J ends lost 6 bases and 0 bases respectively, with 11 bases between them. CDR1 and CDR2 (germline): DFQATT, SNEGSKA (reference sequence). The CDR3 reads CSASTHTTNEKLFF. Written as DNA, the CDR3 is TGCAGTGCGAGTACTCACACAACTAATGAAAAACTGTTTTTT.

The rearrangement uses TRBV6-8 and TRBJ2-4; TRBD1 might be the D (5 bases). Germline CDR1 MNHGY, CDR2 SAAAGT. The CDR3 has 18 amino acids. V shed 11 bases and J shed 0 bases, with 26 bases lying between them. The CDR3 DNA reads as TGTGCCGACCGAAACGACAGTAGAAGCCCTCTAGCCAAAAACATTCAGTACTTC. Translated, it gives CADRNDSRSPLAKNIQYF.

The chain links TRBV6-6 to TRBJ1-1; perhaps TRBD1 as D (5 bases). V lost 2 bases, J lost 3 bases, and 10 bases lay in between. CDR1 and CDR2 from the germline V gene are MNHNY and SVGAGI (reference sequence). This CDR3 has 14 residues. The CDR3 DNA follows: TGTGCCAGCAGTTACGGGGGGGTGGACACTGAAGCTTTCTTT. This translates into CASSYGGVDTEAFF.